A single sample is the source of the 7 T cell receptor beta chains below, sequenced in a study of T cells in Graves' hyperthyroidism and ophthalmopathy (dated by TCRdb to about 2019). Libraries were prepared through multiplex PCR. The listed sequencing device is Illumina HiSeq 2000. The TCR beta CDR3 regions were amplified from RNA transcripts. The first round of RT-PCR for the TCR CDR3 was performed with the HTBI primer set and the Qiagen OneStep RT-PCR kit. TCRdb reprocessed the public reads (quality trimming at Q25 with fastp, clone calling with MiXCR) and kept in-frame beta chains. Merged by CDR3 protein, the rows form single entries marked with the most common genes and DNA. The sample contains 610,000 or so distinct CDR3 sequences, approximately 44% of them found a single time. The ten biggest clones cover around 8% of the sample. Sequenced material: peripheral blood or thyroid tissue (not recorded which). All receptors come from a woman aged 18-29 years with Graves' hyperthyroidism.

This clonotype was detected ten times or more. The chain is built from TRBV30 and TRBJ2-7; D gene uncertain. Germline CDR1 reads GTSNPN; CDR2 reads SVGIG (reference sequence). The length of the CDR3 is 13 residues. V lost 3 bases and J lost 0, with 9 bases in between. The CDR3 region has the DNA TGTGCCTGGAGCCGAGACAACTCCTACGAGCAGTACTTC. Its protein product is CAWSRDNSYEQYF.

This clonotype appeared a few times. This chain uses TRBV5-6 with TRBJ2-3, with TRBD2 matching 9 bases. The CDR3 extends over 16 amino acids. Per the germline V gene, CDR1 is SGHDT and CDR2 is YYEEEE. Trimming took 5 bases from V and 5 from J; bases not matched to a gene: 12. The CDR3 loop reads CASSLSAGGPQDTQYF. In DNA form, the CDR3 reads TGTGCCAGCAGTCTATCCGCGGGAGGGCCGCAAGATACGCAGTATTTT.

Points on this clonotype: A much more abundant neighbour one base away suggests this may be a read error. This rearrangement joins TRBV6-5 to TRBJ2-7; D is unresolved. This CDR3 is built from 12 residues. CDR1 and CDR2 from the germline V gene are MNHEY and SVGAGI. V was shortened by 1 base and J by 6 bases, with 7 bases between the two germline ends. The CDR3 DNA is TGTGCCAGCAGTTACTGGCTCGGCGAGCAGTACTTC. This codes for CASSYWLGEQYF.

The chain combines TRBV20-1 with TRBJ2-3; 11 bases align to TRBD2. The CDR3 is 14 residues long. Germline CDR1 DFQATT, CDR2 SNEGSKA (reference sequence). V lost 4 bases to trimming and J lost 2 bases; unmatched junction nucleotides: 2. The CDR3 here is CSAKTSGATDTQYF. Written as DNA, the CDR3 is TGCAGTGCTAAGACTAGCGGGGCCACAGATACGCAGTATTTT.

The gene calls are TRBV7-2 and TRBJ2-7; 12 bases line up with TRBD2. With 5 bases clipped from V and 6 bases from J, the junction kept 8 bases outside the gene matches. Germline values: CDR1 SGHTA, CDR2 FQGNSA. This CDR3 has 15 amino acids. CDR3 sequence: CASSPSSGRGFEQYF. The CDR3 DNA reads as TGTGCCAGCAGCCCCTCTAGCGGGAGGGGCTTCGAGCAGTACTTC.

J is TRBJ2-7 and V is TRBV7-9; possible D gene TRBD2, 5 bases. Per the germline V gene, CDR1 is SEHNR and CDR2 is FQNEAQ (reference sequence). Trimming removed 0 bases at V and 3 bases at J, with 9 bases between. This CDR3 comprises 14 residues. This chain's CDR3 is CASSLALGDYEQYF. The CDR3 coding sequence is TGTGCCAGCAGCTTAGCGTTGGGAGACTACGAGCAGTACTTC.

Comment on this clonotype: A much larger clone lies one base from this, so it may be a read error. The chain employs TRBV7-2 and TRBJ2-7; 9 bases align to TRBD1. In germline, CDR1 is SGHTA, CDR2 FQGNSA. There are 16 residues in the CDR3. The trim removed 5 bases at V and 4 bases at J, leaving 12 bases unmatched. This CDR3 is CASSPLITGGSYEQYF. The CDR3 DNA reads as TGTGCCAGCAGCCCCCTAATTACAGGGGGCTCTTACGAGCAGTACTTC.